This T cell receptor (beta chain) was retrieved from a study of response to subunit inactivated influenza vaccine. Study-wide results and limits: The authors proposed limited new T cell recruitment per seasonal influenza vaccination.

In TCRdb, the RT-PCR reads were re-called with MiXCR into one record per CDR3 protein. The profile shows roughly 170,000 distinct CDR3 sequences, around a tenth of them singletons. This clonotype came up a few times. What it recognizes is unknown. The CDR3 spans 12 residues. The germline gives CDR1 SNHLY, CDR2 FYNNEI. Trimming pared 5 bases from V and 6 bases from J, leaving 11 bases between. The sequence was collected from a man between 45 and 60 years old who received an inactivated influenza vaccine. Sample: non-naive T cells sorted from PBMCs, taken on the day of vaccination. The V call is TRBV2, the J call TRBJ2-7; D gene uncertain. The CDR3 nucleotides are TGTGCCAGCAGTCGTTCAGCGACCGAGCAGTACTTC. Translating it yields CASSRSATEQYF.